The entry that follows covers one T cell receptor beta chain sequence. Antigen specificity is unknown. This record comes from a study of OX40 agonist ivuxolimab in advanced cancers. In the study overall: Patients received intravenous ivuxolimab every 2 weeks at 0.01 to 10 mg/kg. Overall study findings and caveats: CD8+ T cells averaged more expanded clones than CD4+. Low clonal expansion, among the lowest seen, marked partial responders at 0.1-3.0 mg/kg.

V lost 2 bases to trimming and J lost 8 bases; unmatched junction nucleotides: 7. Germline V gene lookup returns CDR1 MDHEN and CDR2 SYDVKM. The CDR3 length is 14 residues. Assay used: immunoSEQ multiplex PCR; TCRdb lists only in-frame clones, some missing. The sample yields about 80,000 clones, about 92% seen once. People who had autoimmune disease history or systemic immunosuppression were excluded. The sample here was CD4+ or CD8+ T cells sorted from blood, taken in a trial of the OX40 agonist ivuxolimab. This chain joins TRBV28 and TRBJ1-2; TRBD1 aligns across 8 bases. This TCR came from an adult with an advanced solid tumor such as melanoma, head and neck, liver or kidney cancer. CDR3 DNA sequence: TGTGCCAGCAGTTTAGGACAGGGAAAAGAGGGCTACACCTTC. Its translation: CASSLGQGKEGYTF.